These 21 T cell receptor beta chains were sequenced from one sample in a study of patients and donors after allogeneic stem cell transplantation. TCRdb re-analysed the RT-PCR reads in MiXCR, keeping a single row per CDR3 protein. The top ten clones hold about 30% of a sample with about 74,000 distinct CDR3 sequences, more than 25% of them seen once. The material sequenced was blood, either unsorted or a sorted T cell fraction (not recorded which). The receptor source for this set is a human donor who was either an allogeneic HSCT recipient or a stem cell or donor lymphocyte infusion donor (not recorded which). It is not recorded whose cells these are; they may come from a transplant donor.

V is TRBV5-8 and J is TRBJ2-1, with D unclear. The V end lost 8 bases, the J end lost 0 bases, and 15 bases lay between the germline ends. Germline V gene lookup returns CDR1 SGHTS and CDR2 YDEGEE. This CDR3 region has 15 residues. As DNA, the CDR3 is TGTGCCAGTACCTTTTGGTATAGCTCCTACAATGAGCAGTTCTTC. It translates to CASTFWYSSYNEQFF.

This clonotype was observed a handful of times. V is TRBV5-1 and J is TRBJ2-5; the D gene is possibly TRBD2 (6 bases). V shed 4 bases and J shed 3 bases, with 16 bases lying between them. Germline loops: CDR1 SGHRS, CDR2 YFSETQ. The CDR3 is 15 residues long. The CDR3 bases are TGCGCCAGCAGCCTCACCGGGACTCCGAAAGAGACCCAGTACTTC. Protein sequence: CASSLTGTPKETQYF.

The V and J genes are TRBV12-3 or TRBV12-4 and TRBJ1-1; no definite D call. With 5 bases removed from V and 10 bases from J, the gap between germline ends came to 23 bases. This CDR3 has 15 residues. The CDR3 DNA reads TGTGCCAGCAGTCCCACCGCTGGCACCTCTAGGTTAGCTTTCTTT. It yields the protein CASSPTAGTSRLAFF.

This clonotype turned up a few times. This chain uses TRBV6-6 with TRBJ1-1; TRBD1 aligns across 8 bases. Germline V CDR1 and CDR2: MNHNY, SVGAGI (reference sequence). The CDR3 runs to 13 residues. Germline trimming cut 5 bases from V and 5 bases from J; bases unmatched to any gene: 4. CDR3 residues: CASSQTGVTEAFF. The CDR3, as DNA: TGTGCCAGCAGTCAGACAGGGGTTACTGAAGCTTTCTTT.

This clonotype was detected only a few times. The V gene is TRBV27, the J gene TRBJ2-7; perhaps D is TRBD1 or TRBD2 (5 bases each). The length of the CDR3 is 14 residues. CDR1 is MNHEY and CDR2 is SMNVEV in the germline V gene (reference sequence). V lost 6 bases to trimming and J lost 7 bases, with 19 bases between them. The CDR3: CASRQLGPQGEQYF. The DNA for the CDR3 is TGTGCCAGCAGACAACTAGGCCCCCAGGGAGAGCAGTACTTC.

This clonotype has more than one count but fewer than ten. CDR3 sequence: CASSLARGLAAFSSYNEQFF. The CDR3, as DNA: TGTGCCAGCAGCTTAGCCCGTGGACTAGCGGCATTTAGCTCCTACAATGAGCAGTTCTTC. The chain uses TRBV11-1 and TRBJ2-1; 10 bases map to TRBD2. In germline, CDR1 is SGHAT, CDR2 FQDESV (reference sequence). V was pared by 0 bases and J by 0 bases, with 11 bases of the junction left unmatched. The CDR3 length is 20 residues.

Ten or more counts support this clonotype. V is TRBV29-1 and J is TRBJ1-2; 7 bases are a match to TRBD1. J lost 7 bases, V lost 2 bases, and 4 bases had no gene match. The length of the CDR3 is 12 residues. Germline V gives CDR1 SQVTM, CDR2 ANQGSEA. CDR3 loop: CSVERGGPGYTF. CDR3 in DNA: TGCAGCGTTGAACGAGGGGGCCCTGGCTACACCTTC.

This clonotype was recorded at least ten times. An end of the junction does not agree with germline; a read error may underlie this. This sequence joins TRBV5-1 and TRBJ2-5; 11 positions match TRBD2. This CDR3 is 16 amino acids long. In germline, CDR1 is SGHRS, CDR2 YFSETQ. The DNA for the CDR3 is TGCGCCAGCAGCTTGTTCGGACTAGCGGGCCCGACCCAAGAGATTTTC. Amino acids: CASSLFGLAGPTQEIF.

The table lists this clonotype with many counts. The chain is built from TRBV12-3 or TRBV12-4 and TRBJ2-1; 8 nucleotides align to TRBD2. V was pared by 3 bases and J by 6 bases, with 4 bases of the junction left unmatched. The CDR3 extends over 14 amino acids. The CDR3 is CASSFSGVFNEQFF. The CDR3, as DNA: TGTGCCAGCAGTTTTAGCGGGGTGTTCAATGAGCAGTTCTTC.

This clonotype came up a few times. The gene calls are TRBV10-3 and TRBJ1-5; 9 bases are a match to TRBD1. After removal of 5 bases from V and 6 bases from J, the junction contained 8 bases not matched to a gene. Germline V gives CDR1 ENHRY, CDR2 SYGVKD. This CDR3 region has 15 residues. The CDR3 sequence is CAISPKGQGPQPQHF. In DNA, the CDR3 is TGTGCCATCAGTCCTAAGGGACAGGGCCCTCAGCCCCAGCATTTT.

There are a few counts of this clonotype. The chain links TRBV14 to TRBJ2-2; D is perhaps TRBD1 or TRBD2 (5 bases each). In germline, CDR1 is SGHDN, CDR2 FVKESK. Trimming removed 1 base at V and 5 bases at J, with 11 bases between. There are 15 residues in the CDR3. The CDR3 reads CASSQVPGRTGELFF. The DNA of the CDR3 is TGTGCCAGCAGCCAAGTTCCGGGACGGACCGGGGAGCTGTTTTTT.

CDR3 bases: TGTGCCAGCTCCTTGACTAGCCCCGAGCAGTACTTC. Translation: CASSLTSPEQYF. This chain uses TRBV18 with TRBJ2-7; 7 positions match TRBD2. Germline assignment: CDR1 KGHSH and CDR2 LQKENI. The CDR3 covers 12 residues. V was clipped by 6 bases and J by 6 bases; unmatched bases: 5.

This clonotype was seen many times. The rearrangement links TRBV7-9 to TRBJ1-2; D uncertain. The CDR3 loop spans 15 amino acids. Trimming removed 3 bases from V and 3 bases from J, with 14 bases in between. Germline V CDR1 and CDR2: SEHNR, FQNEAQ (reference sequence). Here the CDR3 DNA reads TGTGCCAGCAGCTTCAATCCTCAGGCGGACTATGGCTACACCTTC. Translated, it gives CASSFNPQADYGYTF.

This clonotype has ten or more counts. The chain combines TRBV12-3 or TRBV12-4 with TRBJ1-2; D is uncertain. The CDR3 totals 11 residues. Trimming took off 1 base at V and 5 bases at J, with 2 bases between the two ends. For the CDR3, the DNA is TGTGCCAGCAGTTTAGGGTATGGCTACACCTTC. This encodes CASSLGYGYTF.

This clonotype was observed at least ten times. The chain combines TRBV2 with TRBJ2-5; D perhaps matches TRBD2 (5 bases). The V gene's germline CDR1 is SNHLY and CDR2 FYNNEI. This CDR3 contains 13 residues. V lost 5 bases, J lost 5 bases, and 12 bases lay in between. The CDR3 DNA sequence: TGTGCCAGCAGTTCGGACTTAAACGAGACCCAGTACTTC. It yields the protein CASSSDLNETQYF.

This clonotype was counted only a few times. The rearrangement links TRBV6-5 to TRBJ1-3, with 8 positions matching TRBD1. V shed 0 bases and J 0 bases; nucleotides not matched to a gene: 10. The CDR3 has 19 amino acids. Germline V gene sequence: CDR1 MNHEY, CDR2 SVGAGI. The CDR3 here is CASSYSTPGQDISGNTIYF. In DNA form, the CDR3 reads TGTGCCAGCAGTTACTCAACTCCGGGACAGGATATCTCTGGAAACACCATATATTTT.

The chain couples TRBV24-1 to TRBJ2-5; 11 nucleotides agree with TRBD1. The length of the CDR3 is 16 residues. Germline V gene sequence: CDR1 KGHDR, CDR2 SFDVKD. J was trimmed by 5 bases and V by 3 bases; bases with no gene match: 7. DNA of the CDR3: TGTGCCACCAGTGATGGCGGACAGGGGGCGCGTGAGACCCAGTACTTC. Translation gives CATSDGGQGARETQYF.

This clonotype was observed a few times. V gene TRBV12-5 combines with J gene TRBJ1-2, with a possible D match to TRBD1 (5 bases). This CDR3 comprises 15 residues. From germline, CDR1 is LGHNT and CDR2 FRNRAP. V lost 1 base and J lost 0, with 9 bases in between. CDR3 amino acids: CASGLGDRTNYGYTF. Here the CDR3 DNA reads TGTGCTAGTGGTTTGGGCGACAGAACTAACTATGGCTACACCTTC.

Only a few counts were recorded for this clonotype. V usage is TRBV11-2 and J usage is TRBJ2-1; the D gene is possibly TRBD2 (7 bases). CDR1 SGHAT and CDR2 FQNNGV come from the germline V gene. V dropped 0 bases and J dropped 14 bases, with 20 bases sitting between them. The CDR3 consists of 15 residues. The DNA of the CDR3 is TGTGCCAGCAGCTTAGAGGGGGAGGGGACTAACAGGGAGTTCTTC. Its translation is CASSLEGEGTNREFF.

V and J are TRBV5-1 and TRBJ1-5, with D tentatively TRBD1 (5 bases). Per germline, CDR1 SGHRS and CDR2 YFSETQ. The germline V and J ends were trimmed by 0 bases and 3 bases, with 10 bases remaining between them. The CDR3 has 15 amino acids. The CDR3 loop reads CASSLDGGLNQPQHF. DNA for the CDR3: TGCGCCAGCAGCTTGGACGGGGGTCTCAATCAGCCCCAGCATTTT. Together with reference TRBV5-1 and TRBJ1-5, the CDR3 gives the full variable domain: KAGVTQTPRYLIKTRGQQVTLSCSPISGHRSVSWYQQTPGQGLQFLFEYFSETQRNKGNFPGRFSGRQFSNSRSEMNVSTLELGDSALYLCASSLDGGLNQPQHFGDGTRLSIL.

This clonotype has just one count. This chain links TRBV7-9 with TRBJ2-1; D perhaps matches TRBD1 (6 bases). The CDR3 has 18 residues. The germline V gene has CDR1 SEHNR and CDR2 FQNEAQ (reference sequence). The germline V and J ends were trimmed by 5 bases and 3 bases, with 23 bases remaining between them. CDR3 protein: CASSPPLRGAGFYNEQFF. The CDR3 region has the DNA TGTGCCAGCAGCCCCCCACTCAGGGGCGCAGGGTTCTACAATGAGCAGTTCTTC.